This TCR beta chain emerged from a study of PD-1 blockade in classical Hodgkin lymphoma. Assay: immunoSEQ multiplex PCR; the TCRdb copy retains only in-frame clones and omits some. The sample lists about 7,200 clones; around four fifths were seen once. Study outcomes and limitations: With respect to the repertoire differences, their causes, possibly disease activity or prior therapy, remain undefined. CD4+ TCR diversity climbed significantly by C4D1, unlike CD8+ TCR diversity.

Time point reported: cycle 4 day 1 (C4D1), after five to seven weeks of nivolumab. Each of the patients experienced relapse following autologous stem cell transplantation, and their brentuximab vedotin exposure differed. Patients showed best responses of complete response, partial response or progressive disease. With regard to this clone: What it binds is not known.

Per the germline V gene, CDR1 is SEHNR and CDR2 is FQNEAQ (reference sequence). The CDR3 consists of 13 residues. V lost 1 base and J 5 bases, leaving 8 bases between the germline ends. The TCR originated in a human donor with classical Hodgkin lymphoma. This chain links TRBV7-9 with TRBJ1-2, with a weak D call TRBD1 (5 bases). Sequenced here: peripheral blood mononuclear cells (PBMCs), sampled before the fourth cycle of nivolumab. CDR3 protein: CASSLGQSYGYTF. DNA of the CDR3: TGTGCCAGCAGCTTAGGACAGAGTTATGGCTACACCTTC.